This entry is about one T cell receptor beta chain. This sample is part of a study of T cells after yellow fever vaccination. Study at large: For low cell numbers, libraries were made with SMART-Seq v4 Ultra Low Input.

CDR3 length equals 16 residues. The V gene lost 8 bases and the J gene lost 3 bases, with 20 bases spanning the gap. Germline CDR1 MNHEY, CDR2 SMNVEV (reference sequence). TCR cDNA, made by 5'RACE template switching, carried an added universal primer site and UMIs. TCRdb reanalysed the 5' RACE reads using MiXCR and keeps one entry per CDR3 protein. The sample lists around 120,000 distinct CDR3 sequences; 12% to 15% were seen once. V usage is TRBV27 and J usage is TRBJ1-5; maybe TRBD1 (6 bases). The receptor was derived from a man younger than 30 who received the YFV17D yellow fever vaccine. Sequenced here: CD8+ T cells sorted from PBMCs, sampled 5 days after the yellow fever booster vaccination. Here the CDR3 reads CASGPPQGSFNQPQHF. The CDR3 DNA reads TGTGCCAGCGGCCCGCCGCAGGGGAGTTTCAATCAGCCCCAGCATTTT.